This T cell receptor (beta chain) was recovered during a study of human T cells and chemical hapten exposure. TCRdb independently ran MiXCR on the RACE reads; one entry per CDR3 protein. The table includes some 49,000 distinct CDR3 sequences, less than 9.5% detected once. Germline assignment: CDR1 SGHRS and CDR2 YFSETQ. The ends were cut back, 3 bases at V and 4 bases at J, with 7 bases in the middle. The CDR3 contains 13 residues. This clonotype was counted many times. Time point here: patch test 1, 2 weeks after DPC sensitization. Described treatment: therapeutic diphenylcyclopropenone sensitization with weekly scalp DPC.

Sequencing used whole blood, obtained in connection with sensitization to the hapten diphenylcyclopropenone (DPC). This receptor was taken from a woman between 45 and 65 years old with alopecia areata. Some clones in this sample may be carry-over from other donors' samples. The gene calls are TRBV5-1 and TRBJ1-4; D might be TRBD1 (6 bases). The CDR3 sequence is CASSSQGNEKLFF. The CDR3 DNA follows: TGCGCCAGCAGCTCACAGGGTAATGAAAAACTGTTTTTT.